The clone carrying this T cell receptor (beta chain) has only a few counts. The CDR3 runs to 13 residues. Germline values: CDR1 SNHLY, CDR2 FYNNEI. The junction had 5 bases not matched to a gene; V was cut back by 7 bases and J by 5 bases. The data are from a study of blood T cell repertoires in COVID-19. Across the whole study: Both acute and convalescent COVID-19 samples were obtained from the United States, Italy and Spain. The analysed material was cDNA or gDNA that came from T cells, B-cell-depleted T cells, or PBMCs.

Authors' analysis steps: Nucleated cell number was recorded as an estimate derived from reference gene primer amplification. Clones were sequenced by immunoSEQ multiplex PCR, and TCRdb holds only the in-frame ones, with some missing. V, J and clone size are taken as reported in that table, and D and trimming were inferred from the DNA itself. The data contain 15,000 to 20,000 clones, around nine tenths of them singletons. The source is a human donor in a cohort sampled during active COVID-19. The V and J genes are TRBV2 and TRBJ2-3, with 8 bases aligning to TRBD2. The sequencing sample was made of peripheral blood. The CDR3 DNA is TGTGCCAGCATGGGGACTAGTGAAGATACGCAGTATTTT. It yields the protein CASMGTSEDTQYF.